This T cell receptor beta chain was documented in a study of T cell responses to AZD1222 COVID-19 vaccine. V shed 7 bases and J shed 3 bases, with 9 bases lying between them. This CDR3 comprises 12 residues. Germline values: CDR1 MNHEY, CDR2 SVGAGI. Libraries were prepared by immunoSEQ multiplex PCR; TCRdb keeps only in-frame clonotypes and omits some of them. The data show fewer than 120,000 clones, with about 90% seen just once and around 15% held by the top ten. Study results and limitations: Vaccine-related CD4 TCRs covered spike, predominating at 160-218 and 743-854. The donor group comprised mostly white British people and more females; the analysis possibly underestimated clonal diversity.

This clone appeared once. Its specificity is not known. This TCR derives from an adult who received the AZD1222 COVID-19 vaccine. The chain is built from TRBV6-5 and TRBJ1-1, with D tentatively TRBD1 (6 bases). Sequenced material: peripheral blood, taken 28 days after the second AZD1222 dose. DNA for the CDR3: TGTGCCAGCACAAGGGGGGACACTGAAGCTTTCTTT. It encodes CASTRGDTEAFF.